This record looks at one TCR beta chain sequence and its context. Its antigen is currently unknown. Donors comprised only Caucasian adults living in Nashville, Tennessee. Clones were sequenced by immunoSEQ multiplex PCR, and TCRdb holds only the in-frame ones, with some missing. This sample has millions of clones; roughly 95% occur once, and the top ten carry around 0.13%. The data originate from a study of shared clonotypes between healthy human individuals. General study results and limits: Enrolling few donors narrowed the genetic and exposure-history diversity that was represented.

Sequencing was done on a sample of naive CD4+ T cells sorted from blood. Described subset: CD45RA+ positively selected. The clonotype was recovered from a man aged 18 to 29 in good health.

CDR3 loop: CASSLIALYVSYNEQFF. The DNA for the CDR3 is TGTGCCAGCAGCTTAATAGCCTTGTATGTCTCCTACAATGAGCAGTTCTTC. The rearrangement links TRBV7-2 to TRBJ2-1; no clear D. V lost 2 bases and J 0 bases, leaving 14 bases between the germline ends. Germline V lookup: CDR1 SGHTA, CDR2 FQGNSA. This CDR3 has 17 amino acids.